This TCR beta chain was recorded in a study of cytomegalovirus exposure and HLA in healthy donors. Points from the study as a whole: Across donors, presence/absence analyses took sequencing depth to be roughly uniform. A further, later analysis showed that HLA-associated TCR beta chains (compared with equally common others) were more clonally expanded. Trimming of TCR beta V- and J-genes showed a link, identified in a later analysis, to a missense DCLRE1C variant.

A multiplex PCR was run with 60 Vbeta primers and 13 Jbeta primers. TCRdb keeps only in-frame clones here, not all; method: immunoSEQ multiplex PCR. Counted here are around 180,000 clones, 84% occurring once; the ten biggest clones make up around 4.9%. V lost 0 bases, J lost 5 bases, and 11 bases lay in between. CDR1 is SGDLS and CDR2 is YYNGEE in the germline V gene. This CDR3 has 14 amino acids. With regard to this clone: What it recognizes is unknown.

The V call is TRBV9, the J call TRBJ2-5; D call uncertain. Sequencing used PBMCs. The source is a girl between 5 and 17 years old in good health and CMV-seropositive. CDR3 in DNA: TGTGCCAGCAGCGTAGCTTATGGGCTTGAGACCCAGTACTTC. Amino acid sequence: CASSVAYGLETQYF. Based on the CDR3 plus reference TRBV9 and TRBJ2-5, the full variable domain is DSGVTQTPKHLITATGQRVTLRCSPRSGDLSVYWYQQSLDQGLQFLIQYYNGEERAKGNILERFSAQQFPDLHSELNLSSLELGDSALYFCASSVAYGLETQYFGPGTRLLVL.